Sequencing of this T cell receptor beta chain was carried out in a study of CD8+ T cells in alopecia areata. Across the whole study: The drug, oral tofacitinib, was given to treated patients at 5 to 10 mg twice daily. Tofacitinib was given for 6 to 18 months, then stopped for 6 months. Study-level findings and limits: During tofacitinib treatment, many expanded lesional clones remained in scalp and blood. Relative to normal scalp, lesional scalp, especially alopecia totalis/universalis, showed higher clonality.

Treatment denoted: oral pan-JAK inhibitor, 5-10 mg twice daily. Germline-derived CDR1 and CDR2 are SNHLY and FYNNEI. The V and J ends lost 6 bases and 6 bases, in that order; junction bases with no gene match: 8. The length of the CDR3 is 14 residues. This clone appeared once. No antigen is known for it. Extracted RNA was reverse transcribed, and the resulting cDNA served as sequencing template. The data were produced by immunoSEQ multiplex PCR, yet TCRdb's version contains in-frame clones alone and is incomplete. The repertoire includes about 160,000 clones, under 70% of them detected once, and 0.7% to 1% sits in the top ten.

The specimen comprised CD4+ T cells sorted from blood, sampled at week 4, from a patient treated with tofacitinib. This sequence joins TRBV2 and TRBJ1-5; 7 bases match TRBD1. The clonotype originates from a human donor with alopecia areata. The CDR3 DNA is TGTGCCAGCAGGGATACAGGGGAAGGTCAGCCCCAGCATTTT. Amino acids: CASRDTGEGQPQHF.